This T cell receptor beta chain was recorded in a study of cytomegalovirus exposure and HLA in healthy donors (dated by TCRdb to 2016 to 2017). In the study overall: According to a later analysis, the 120 or so validation repertoires were produced on the same platform as the 680 or so repertoires of the first cohort. The aim of the study was to test whether cataloging public T cell receptors could identify signatures of past pathogen exposure. Besides the first cohort of about 730 subjects, a separate validation cohort made up of some 110 different subjects was used. High-throughput TCR immunosequencing, statistical association of individual TCRs with disease status, and machine learning were combined to predict cytomegalovirus infection status. What the work shows at the level of the full study, not this receptor alone: In both the original and validation cohorts, the classifier was reported to diagnose cytomegalovirus status with high specificity and sensitivity. A total of about 180 TCR beta chains were listed by the study as associated with cytomegalovirus. A later analysis had no HLA typing for the validation cohort, so co-occurrence there was scored across all 110 or so repertoires. The authors suggested that the approach could potentially be generalized to other disease states and immunological phenotypes. Subsequent analysis determined that TCRs grouped into clusters in the first cohort also showed a tendency toward co-occurrence across the roughly 130 validation repertoires, and approximately 94% of cluster scores exceeded 0. In vitro tests confirmed that a few of the cytomegalovirus-associated TCR beta chains recognize cytomegalovirus antigens. Across donors, most TCR sequences were observed very rarely, whereas some public TCRs were present in many individuals.

The CDR3 spans 14 residues, from the cysteine through the phenylalanine. Here the CDR3 DNA is all that survives: 42 bases in frame from base 1. At the junction V is shortened by 7 bases and J by 4 bases; bases outside the gene matches: 8. CDR1 and CDR2, per the germline V gene, are SGHRS and YFSETQ. On this clone: The antigen this receptor binds is unknown. The input lacks base qualities; no much larger clone sits a single base away.

Receptor amplification or capture employed the immunoSEQ multiplex PCR assay. The study's own analysis went as follows. A statistical classification framework was developed to diagnose cytomegalovirus status using the catalog of TCR beta chain sequences. TCRdb obtained this table from immuneACCESS and retained in-frame rearrangements with V and J assigned. These tables miss some clones; where compared with another copy, unresolved V genes account for less than half of the shortfall, and the remainder is unexplained. The V and J calls and the clone size are those of that table, but D and trimming were determined from the DNA. Present in this sample are some 72,000 clones, 90% to 96% of which were seen just once. The leading ten clones occupy 1.6% of the sample. The donors belonged to the validation cohort of roughly 120 subjects, which was separate from the approximately 700-subject first cohort.

Sequencing was carried out using PBMCs. The sequence was obtained from a man between 18 and 35 years old in good health and CMV-seropositive. Recombination joined TRBV5-1 with TRBJ2-7; TRBD2 fits 10 bases in the junction. The CDR3 reads as follows: CASATTSGPYEQYF. The sequenced DNA is TGCGCCAGCGCAACGACTAGCGGGCCGTACGAGCAGTACTTC.